This is a list of T cell receptor beta chains from one sample in a study of early T cells in non-severe SARS-CoV-2 infection. TCRdb fed the 5' RACE reads into MiXCR, producing one record per CDR3 protein. The sample lists about 26,000 distinct CDR3 sequences, less than 5% occurring once. The sample taken for sequencing was whole blood. These receptors all come from an adult who was a healthcare worker with PCR-confirmed SARS-CoV-2 infection or an uninfected control (not recorded which). Both conserved end residues are part of each CDR3. The D gene is left open where the match is weak. Expanded clones get a size class; other rows say once, few or many, or leave the size out.

size	V	D	J	DNA	CDR3
many	TRBV7-8	TRBD1	TRBJ1-6	TGTGCCAGCAGCGCAAACAGGGGTGCCCTCCACTTT	CASSANRGALHF
few	TRBV11-2	NA	TRBJ2-7	TGTGCCAGCAGCCCAGTCCGGGGACCTCGCTCCTACGAGCAGTACTTC	CASSPVRGPRSYEQYF
many	TRBV10-3	TRBD1	TRBJ1-4	TGTGCCATCAGGAAAGGACAGGGGGCACAGGAAAAACTGTTTTTT	CAIRKGQGAQEKLFF
few	TRBV7-2	TRBD2	TRBJ2-7	TGTGCCAGCAGCTTAGCGCTAGTCGCGGGAGGGTCGTACGAGCAGTACTTC	CASSLALVAGGSYEQYF
few	TRBV6-2/TRBV6-3	TRBD1	TRBJ2-7	TGTGCCAGCAGTCCACCCCGCCGACAGGGGAGCTCCTACGAGCAGTACTTC	CASSPPRRQGSSYEQYF
NA	TRBV14	TRBD2	TRBJ2-1	TGTGCCAGCAGCCAAGAGACTAGCCCCTACAATGAGCAGTTCTTC	CASSQETSPYNEQFF
NA	TRBV3-1	TRBD1	TRBJ1-1	TGTGCCAGCAGCCTCATGGGACAGGCACAAGCTTTCTTT	CASSLMGQAQAFF
NA	TRBV5-1	TRBD1	TRBJ2-7	TGCGCCAGCAGCTTGGGACAGGGGACGGACGAGCAGTACTTC	CASSLGQGTDEQYF
many	TRBV7-8	NA	TRBJ1-4	TGTGCCAGCAGCACCGACAGTTCAACTAATGAAAAACTGTTTTTT	CASSTDSSTNEKLFF
many	TRBV11-2	NA	TRBJ2-4	TGTGCCAGCAGCTCCGGGCTAGCCAAAAACATTCAGTACTTC	CASSSGLAKNIQYF
many	TRBV7-9	TRBD2	TRBJ2-1	TGTGCCAGCAGCTTACCCCACCGCCTAGCGGGAGTCCGCAATGAGCAGTTCTTC	CASSLPHRLAGVRNEQFF
many	TRBV5-1	TRBD2	TRBJ2-1	TGCGCCAGCAGCTTGGAGGGACTAGGGGAGTTAGATGAGCAGTTCTTC	CASSLEGLGELDEQFF
many	TRBV28	NA	TRBJ1-1	TGTGCCAGCAGTTTACCCGGGACGGGAAACACTGAAGCTTTCTTT	CASSLPGTGNTEAFF